This paragraph covers one T cell receptor (beta chain) sequence. The data derive from a study of blood T cell repertoires in COVID-19. Turning to the study itself: Researchers got acute and convalescent COVID-19 samples from the United States, Italy and Spain. T cells, B-cell-depleted T cells, or PBMCs supplied cDNA or gDNA.

Original data processing: The assay estimated nucleated cells by amplifying reference gene primers. Sequencing was performed with immunoSEQ multiplex PCR; in TCRdb, only in-frame clones are kept and a portion is missing. V and J calls and clone size follow that table, whereas D and trimming were derived from the DNA. This table holds about 220,000 clones, around 85% found once. The TCR sequence derives from a human donor in a cohort sampled during active COVID-19. Sequencing was performed on peripheral blood.

CDR3 DNA: TGTGCCAGTAGTATAGCGGTGGGGCTGACGGGCTACGAGCAGTACTTC. Translated: CASSIAVGLTGYEQYF. The chain joins TRBV19 to TRBJ2-7; tentative D call: TRBD1 (5 bases). CDR3 length: 16 amino acids. The V end was cut by 1 base, the J end by 3 bases, with 16 bases between. Per germline, CDR1 LNHDA and CDR2 SQIVND (reference sequence).